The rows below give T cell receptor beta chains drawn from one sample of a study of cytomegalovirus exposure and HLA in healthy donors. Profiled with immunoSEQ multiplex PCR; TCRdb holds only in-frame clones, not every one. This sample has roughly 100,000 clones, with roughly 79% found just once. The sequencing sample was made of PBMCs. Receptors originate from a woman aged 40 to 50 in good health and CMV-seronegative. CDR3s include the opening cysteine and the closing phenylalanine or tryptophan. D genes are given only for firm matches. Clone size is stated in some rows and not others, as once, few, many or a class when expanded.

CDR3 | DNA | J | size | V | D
CSVEAQINTEAFF | TGCAGCGTTGAAGCACAGATTAACACTGAAGCTTTCTTT | TRBJ1-1 | - | TRBV29-1 | -
CASSQEMTRAYEQYF | TGTGCCAGCAGCCAAGAGATGACCAGGGCCTACGAGCAGTACTTC | TRBJ2-7 | - | TRBV4-2 | -
CASSLTVSRETQYF | TGTGCCAGCAGCTTAACGGTTTCGCGTGAGACCCAGTACTTC | TRBJ2-5 | - | TRBV7-6 | -
CASSWRGVETQYF | TGTGCCAGCAGCTGGCGGGGTGTAGAGACCCAGTACTTC | TRBJ2-5 | - | TRBV7-9 | -
CASSLDRVVDEQYF | TGTGCCAGCAGCCTGGACAGGGTTGTCGACGAGCAGTACTTC | TRBJ2-7 | - | TRBV5-4 | TRBD1
CASRAGGAPYEQYF | TGTGCCAGCAGGGCCGGGGGGGCCCCCTACGAGCAGTACTTC | TRBJ2-7 | - | TRBV28 | TRBD2
CASSPGTVELFF | TGTGCCAGCAGCCCTGGGACAGTGGAACTGTTTTTT | TRBJ1-4 | - | TRBV28 | TRBD1
CASSTRSSSNQPQHF | TGTGCCAGCAGTACGAGATCTAGTAGCAATCAGCCCCAGCATTTT | TRBJ1-5 | once | TRBV6-5 | -
CASSIGGVPSYEQYF | TGTGCCAGTAGTATTGGTGGAGTGCCCTCCTACGAGCAGTACTTC | TRBJ2-7 | - | TRBV19 | -
CSVGDSGMDGNTIYF | TGCAGCGTTGGTGACTCGGGGATGGATGGAAACACCATATATTTT | TRBJ1-3 | once | TRBV29-1 | -
CASSFSGVAEAFF | TGCGCCAGCAGCTTTTCAGGGGTCGCTGAAGCTTTCTTT | TRBJ1-1 | - | TRBV5-1 | -
CASSQEPAGRFMNTEAFF | TGTGCCAGCAGCCAAGAGCCTGCGGGGCGTTTCATGAACACTGAAGCTTTCTTT | TRBJ1-1 | few | TRBV4-2 | -
CASSRLRGTNYGYTF | TGTGCCAGCAGCCGCCTCCGGGGGACTAACTATGGCTACACCTTC | TRBJ1-2 | - | TRBV2 | -
CASSEPGFSAYNSPLHF | TGTGCCAGCAGTGAACCTGGGTTTAGCGCCTATAATTCACCCCTCCACTTT | TRBJ1-6 | - | TRBV2 | -
CSVATGYYGQPQHF | TGCAGCGTTGCTACAGGGTACTATGGGCAGCCCCAGCATTTT | TRBJ1-5 | - | TRBV29-1 | -
CASRGTSGSVTGELFF | TGTGCCAGCAGAGGGACTAGCGGGAGTGTCACCGGGGAGCTGTTTTTT | TRBJ2-2 | - | TRBV2 | TRBD2
CAISRTSGRYQETQYF | TGTGCCATCAGCAGGACTAGCGGGAGGTATCAAGAGACCCAGTACTTC | TRBJ2-5 | - | TRBV10-3 | TRBD2
CASRRGEHSPLHF | TGTGCCAGCCGACGGGGGGAGCATTCACCCCTCCACTTT | TRBJ1-6 | once | TRBV6-6 | -
CASSPYQTGSTYEQYF | TGTGCCAGCTCACCGTATCAGACGGGAAGTACCTACGAGCAGTACTTC | TRBJ2-7 | - | TRBV18 | -
CAWSVLGRNTGELFF | TGTGCCTGGAGTGTACTTGGTCGAAACACCGGGGAGCTGTTTTTT | TRBJ2-2 | - | TRBV30 | -
CASSRETGLTEAFF | TGTGCCAGCAGCCGAGAGACAGGGCTAACCGAAGCTTTCTTT | TRBJ1-1 | - | TRBV7-9 | TRBD1
CASSLNRLDEQFF | TGTGCCAGCAGCTTAAACAGGTTGGATGAGCAGTTCTTC | TRBJ2-1 | few | TRBV11-3 | -
CASGSPPLGAMNTEAFF | TGTGCTAGTGGTTCACCGCCTTTAGGGGCAATGAACACTGAAGCTTTCTTT | TRBJ1-1 | - | TRBV12-5 | -
CAWSQHEAFF | TGTGCCTGGAGTCAACATGAAGCTTTCTTT | TRBJ1-1 | - | TRBV30 | -
CASSQDNILASGSYEQYF | TGTGCCAGCAGCCAAGATAATATTTTAGCTAGCGGGAGCTACGAGCAGTACTTC | TRBJ2-7 | few | TRBV4-2 | TRBD2
CASRTGTETQYF | TGCGCCAGCAGGACAGGAACGGAGACCCAGTACTTC | TRBJ2-5 | - | TRBV5-1 | -
CASSLGGVGGPQETQYF | TGTGCCAGCAGCTTGGGGGGGGTTGGGGGCCCTCAAGAGACCCAGTACTTC | TRBJ2-5 | - | TRBV11-3 | -
CASDPRGTYNEQFF | TGTGCCAGCGATCCCAGGGGTACTTACAATGAGCAGTTCTTC | TRBJ2-1 | - | TRBV28 | -
CATSTKTSGPYEQYF | TGTGCCACCAGCACTAAGACTAGTGGCCCCTACGAGCAGTACTTC | TRBJ2-7 | - | TRBV15 | -
CASSPSTGGHEQYF | TGTGCCAGCTCTCCCTCCACAGGGGGCCACGAGCAGTACTTC | TRBJ2-7 | medium-sized | TRBV18 | TRBD1
CSSSLLTYEQYF | TGTTCCAGCAGCTTATTAACCTACGAGCAGTACTTC | TRBJ2-7 | - | TRBV7-9 | -
CASSLGAYSEAFF | TGTGCCAGCAGCTTAGGGGCGTACTCCGAAGCTTTCTTT | TRBJ1-1 | - | TRBV11-2 | -
CASSQEMWTESGSGSGANVLTF | TGCGCCAGCAGCCAAGAGATGTGGACGGAGTCGGGGTCGGGGTCTGGGGCCAACGTCCTGACTTTC | TRBJ2-6 | - | TRBV4-3 | -
CASSLSGVEGNTIYF | TGCGCCAGCAGCTTGTCAGGGGTGGAAGGAAACACCATATATTTT | TRBJ1-3 | - | TRBV5-1 | -
CATSRTPNSPPQHF | TGTGCCACCAGCAGAACCCCGAACAGTCCTCCCCAGCATTTT | TRBJ1-5 | - | TRBV15 | -
CASSLWGLAGSGEQYF | TGTGCCAGCAGTCTCTGGGGCTTAGCGGGATCGGGCGAGCAGTACTTC | TRBJ2-7 | - | TRBV27 | TRBD2
CASSLVQSNEKLFF | TGTGCCAGCAGTTTGGTTCAGTCTAATGAAAAACTGTTTTTT | TRBJ1-4 | few | TRBV28 | -
CASSYVRQGDNYGYTF | TGTGCCAGCAGTTACGTTCGACAGGGAGATAACTATGGCTACACCTTC | TRBJ1-2 | once | TRBV6-6 | TRBD1
CASQGQTYEQYF | TGCGCCAGCCAGGGGCAAACCTACGAGCAGTACTTC | TRBJ2-7 | - | TRBV10-2 | -
CASSEYAVSGRNTGELFF | TGTGCCAGCAGTGAATACGCAGTAAGCGGGAGGAACACCGGGGAGCTGTTTTTT | TRBJ2-2 | - | TRBV25-1 | TRBD2
CASSLGDRSYEQYF | TGTGCCAGCAGCTTAGGGGACAGATCCTACGAGCAGTACTTC | TRBJ2-7 | - | TRBV11-3 | TRBD1
CASSLDRGITYNSPLHF | TGTGCCAGCAGTCTAGACAGGGGGATCACCTATAATTCACCCCTCCACTTT | TRBJ1-6 | - | TRBV27 | TRBD1
CASSSPTGRSYNEQFF | TGTGCCAGCAGCTCGCCGACAGGGCGATCGTACAATGAGCAGTTCTTC | TRBJ2-1 | - | TRBV5-4 | TRBD1
CSVDRGRIEMNTEAFF | TGCAGCGTAGACAGGGGGCGAATTGAGATGAACACTGAAGCTTTCTTT | TRBJ1-1 | - | TRBV29-1 | TRBD1
CASSLSVSAANYEQYF | TGTGCCAGCAGTTTATCCGTAAGCGCAGCGAACTACGAGCAGTACTTC | TRBJ2-7 | - | TRBV27 | -
CASSLLSGRSYNEQFF | TGTGCCAGCAGTTTACTCAGCGGGAGGTCCTACAATGAGCAGTTCTTC | TRBJ2-1 | - | TRBV28 | TRBD2
CASSPSGATGGDYGYTF | TGTGCCAGCAGCCCAAGCGGGGCGACAGGGGGCGACTATGGCTACACCTTC | TRBJ1-2 | few | TRBV7-3 | TRBD1
CSVGANPYEQYF | TGCAGCGTTGGAGCTAACCCCTACGAGCAGTACTTC | TRBJ2-7 | - | TRBV29-1 | -
CASSLGRVGYEQYF | TGTGCCAGCAGTTTAGGCCGGGTTGGTTACGAGCAGTACTTC | TRBJ2-7 | once | TRBV27 | -
CASSHTIGQKNIQYF | TGCGCCAGCAGCCACACGATCGGACAGAAAAACATTCAGTACTTC | TRBJ2-4 | - | TRBV5-1 | -
CASSLFGQGKETQYF | TGTGCCAGCAGCTTGTTCGGACAGGGGAAAGAGACCCAGTACTTC | TRBJ2-5 | - | TRBV5-4 | TRBD1
CASRLPGLYEQYF | TGTGCCAGCAGGCTTCCGGGACTCTACGAGCAGTACTTC | TRBJ2-7 | - | TRBV6-5 | -
CASSLSAVDNYGYTF | TGTGCCAGCAGTTTATCGGCGGTCGATAACTATGGCTACACCTTC | TRBJ1-2 | - | TRBV28 | -